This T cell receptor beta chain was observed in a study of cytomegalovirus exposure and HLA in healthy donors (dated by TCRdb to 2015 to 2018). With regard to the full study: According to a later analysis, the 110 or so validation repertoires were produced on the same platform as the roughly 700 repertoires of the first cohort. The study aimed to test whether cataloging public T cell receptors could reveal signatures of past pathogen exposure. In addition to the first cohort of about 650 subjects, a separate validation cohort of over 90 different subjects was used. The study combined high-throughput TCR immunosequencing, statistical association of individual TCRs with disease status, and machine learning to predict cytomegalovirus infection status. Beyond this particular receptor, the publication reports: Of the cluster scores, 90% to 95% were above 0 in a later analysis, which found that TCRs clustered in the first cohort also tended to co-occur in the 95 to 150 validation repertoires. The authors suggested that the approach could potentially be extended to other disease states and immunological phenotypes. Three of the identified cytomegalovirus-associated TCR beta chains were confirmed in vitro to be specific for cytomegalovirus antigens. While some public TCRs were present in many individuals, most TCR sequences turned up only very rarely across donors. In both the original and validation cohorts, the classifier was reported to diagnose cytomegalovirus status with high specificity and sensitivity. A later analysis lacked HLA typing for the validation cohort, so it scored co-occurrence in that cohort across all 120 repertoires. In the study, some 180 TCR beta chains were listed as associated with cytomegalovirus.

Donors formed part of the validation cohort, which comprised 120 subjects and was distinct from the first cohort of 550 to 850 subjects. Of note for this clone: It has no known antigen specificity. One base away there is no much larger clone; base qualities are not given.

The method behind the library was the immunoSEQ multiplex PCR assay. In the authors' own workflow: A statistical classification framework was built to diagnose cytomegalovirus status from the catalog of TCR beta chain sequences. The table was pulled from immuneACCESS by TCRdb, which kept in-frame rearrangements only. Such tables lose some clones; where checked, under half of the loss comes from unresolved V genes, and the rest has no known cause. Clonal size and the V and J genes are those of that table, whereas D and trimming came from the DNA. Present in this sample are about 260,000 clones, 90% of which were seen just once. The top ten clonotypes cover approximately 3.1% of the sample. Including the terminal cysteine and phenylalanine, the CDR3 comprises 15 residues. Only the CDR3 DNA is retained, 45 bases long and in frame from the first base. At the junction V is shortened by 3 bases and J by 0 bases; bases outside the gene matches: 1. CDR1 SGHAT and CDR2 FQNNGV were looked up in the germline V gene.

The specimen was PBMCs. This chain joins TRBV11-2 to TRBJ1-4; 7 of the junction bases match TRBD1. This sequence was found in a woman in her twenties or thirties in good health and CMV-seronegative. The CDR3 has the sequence CASSFDRATNEKLFF. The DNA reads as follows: TGTGCCAGCAGCTTTGACAGGGCAACTAATGAAAAACTGTTTTTT.